The T cell receptor beta chain under discussion was sequenced for a study of CD8 T cells in Susac syndrome. Germline values: CDR1 SQVTM, CDR2 ANQGSEA. This CDR3 spans 14 amino acids. Trimming removed 4 bases from V and 0 bases from J; junction bases left unmatched: 6. General study points: The study recognized that the number of individuals in its TCR sequencing and HLA analysis was relatively small.

After extraction with the RNeasy kit, about 0.45 to 1 ug of the RNA was reverse transcribed using random hexamers. TCR beta CDR3 was amplified by immunoSEQ covering 54 Vbeta and 13 Jbeta. TCRdb analysed the immunoSEQ multiplex PCR reads with MiXCR anew, one entry per CDR3 protein. The table lists 69,000 or so distinct CDR3 sequences, about 94% of them singletons, with 0.56% in the top ten. Sequencing of TCR beta, carried out with a high-throughput approach, was applied to CD8+ and CD4+ T cells from the blood. Negative isolation yielded CD8+ and CD4+ T cells; FACS enriched TEMRA cells. A note on this clonotype: Antigen unknown.

The source material was CD8+ T cells from PBMCs. The receptor's source is a human donor with multiple sclerosis. The chain links TRBV29-1 to TRBJ2-7; the match to TRBD2 covers 7 bases. The CDR3 loop reads CSVASGESSYEQYF. The DNA of the CDR3 is TGCAGCGTTGCAAGCGGGGAAAGCTCCTACGAGCAGTACTTC.